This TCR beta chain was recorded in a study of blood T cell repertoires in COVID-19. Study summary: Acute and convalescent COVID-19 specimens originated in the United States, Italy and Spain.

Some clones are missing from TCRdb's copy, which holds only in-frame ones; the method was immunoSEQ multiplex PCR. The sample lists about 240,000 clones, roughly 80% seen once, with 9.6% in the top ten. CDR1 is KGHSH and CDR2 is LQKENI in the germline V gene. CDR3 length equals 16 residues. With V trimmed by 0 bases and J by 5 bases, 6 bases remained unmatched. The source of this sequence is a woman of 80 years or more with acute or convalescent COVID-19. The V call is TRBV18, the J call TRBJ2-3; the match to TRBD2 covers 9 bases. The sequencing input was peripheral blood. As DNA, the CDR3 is TGTGCCAGCTCACCACCAGCGGGGGGTGTGCGAGATACGCAGTATTTT. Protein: CASSPPAGGVRDTQYF.